This T cell receptor beta chain comes out of a study of shared clonotypes between healthy human individuals. Study context: Plates per donor: three CD4 naive, three CD4 memory, two CD8 naive, one CD8 memory.

The CDR3 spans 13 residues. Between the trimmed V and J ends, which lost 6 bases and 6 bases, there was a span of 12 bases. Germline lookup yields CDR1 MNHNS and CDR2 SASEGT. Naive CD8 cells, CD45RO-negative and positively selected for CCR7, excluded terminally differentiated effector memory CD45RA+ cells. TCRdb keeps only in-frame clones here, not all; method: immunoSEQ multiplex PCR. The sample records around 1.9 million clones, 85% to 95% being singletons. The sample consisted of naive CD8+ T cells from PBMCs. V gene TRBV6-1 combines with J gene TRBJ1-5; D is ambiguous. This clonotype was sampled from a man aged 18 to 30 in good health. Some clones in this sample may be carry-over from other donors' samples. The CDR3 protein is CASRVNPIQPQHF. CDR3 sequence (DNA): TGTGCCAGCAGGGTTAATCCTATTCAGCCCCAGCATTTT.